This T cell receptor beta chain is from a study of T cell repertoires in cytomegalovirus infection. Study as a whole: Public TCR beta signatures marked donors with CMV infection and the matching HLA. Whole-study results and caveats: Summed frequency of shared TCR beta families picked out CMV carriers who also had the relevant HLA. Across the ex vivo response, the dominant clonotypes were HLA-C-restricted CMV-specific TCR beta clonotypes.

The CDR3 is made up of 15 amino acids. Germline V lookup: CDR1 SGHVS, CDR2 FQNEAQ. Between the trimmed V and J ends, which lost 2 bases and 0 bases, there was a span of 7 bases. TCRdb used MiXCR to reprocess the reads, holding one entry per CDR3 protein. This sample yields about 450,000 distinct CDR3 sequences, of which approximately 31% are seen a single time; roughly an eighth belongs to the top ten. As regards this clonotype: Antigen: not known. A much larger clonotype is one base distant, so this may be a read error. Lacking the conserved final phenylalanine or tryptophan, this CDR3 likely reflects a read error.

Sequencing was performed on PBMCs. The sequence was obtained from a human donor in good health (CMV status not recorded). Some clones in this sample may be carry-over from other donors' samples. This chain joins TRBV7-8 and TRBJ2-2; TRBD1 is a possible D gene (5 bases). CDR3 nucleotides: TGTGCCAGCAGCTTAATGACAGCGAACACCGGGGAGCTGTTTTGT. Its protein is CASSLMTANTGELFC.